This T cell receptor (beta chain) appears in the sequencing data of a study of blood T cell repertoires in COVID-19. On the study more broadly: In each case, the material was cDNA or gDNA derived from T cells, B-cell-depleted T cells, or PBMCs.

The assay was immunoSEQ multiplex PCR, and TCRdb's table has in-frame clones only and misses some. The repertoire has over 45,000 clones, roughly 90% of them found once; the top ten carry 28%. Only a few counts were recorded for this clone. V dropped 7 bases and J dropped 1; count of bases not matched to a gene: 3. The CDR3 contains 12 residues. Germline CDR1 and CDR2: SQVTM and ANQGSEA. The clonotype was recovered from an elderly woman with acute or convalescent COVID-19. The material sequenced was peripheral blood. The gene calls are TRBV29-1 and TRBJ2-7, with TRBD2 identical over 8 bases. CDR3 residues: CSAGRGSYEQYF. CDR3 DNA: TGCAGCGCCGGGAGGGGATCCTACGAGCAGTACTTC.